This T cell receptor beta chain originates from a study of tumor-infiltrating lymphocytes in primary liver carcinoma. Constant-region priming of around 530 ng total RNA yielded TCR beta cDNA. TCR beta libraries came from three nested multiplex PCR rounds using slightly modified ARM-PCR. TRBV1-TRBV30 forward and Cbeta reverse primers drove the first two roughly 10-cycle rounds. TCRdb redid the calling of the multiplex PCR reads with MiXCR, one entry per CDR3 protein. This table has approximately 190,000 distinct CDR3 sequences, approximately 86% appearing once. Findings and caveats of the study: Tumor-adjacent and tumor-blood pairs overlapped less than tumor region pairs did. Found in all five tumor regions were only about 7-24% of top clones.

In germline, CDR1 is SGHAT, CDR2 FQNNGV. The CDR3 has 14 residues. Trimming left V 0 bases short and J 13 bases short, with 16 bases between. The tissue used was unsorted bulk material of about 19-33 mg. RNA and DNA were co-extracted from it with the AllPrep DNA/RNA mini kit. About this clonotype: Its cognate antigen is unknown.

The J gene is TRBJ2-4, the V gene TRBV11-2; no firm D call. The sample taken for sequencing was tumor tissue from primary liver carcinoma. This receptor was identified in a man between 40 and 49 years old with primary liver carcinoma and hepatitis B virus infection. The CDR3 here is CASSLEGYKNLQYF. The CDR3, as DNA: TGTGCCAGCAGCTTAGAAGGCTACAAAAACCTACAGTACTTC.